This entry lists 17 T cell receptor beta chains sequenced from one sample in a study of blood T cells in healthy people across ages. Through a sample-barcoded 5' primer and a J-beta primer mix, a second PCR was run for roughly 6 to 11 cycles. Via MiXCR, TCRdb re-called the 5' RACE reads, giving one row per CDR3 protein. The sample includes around 800,000 distinct CDR3 sequences, around a quarter of them seen just once. This sample also appeared in a second study, on T cells of mothers and their children.

Input material: blood. The source is a boy aged 10-17 years in good health.

The chain links TRBV7-3 to TRBJ2-7; 8 bases align to TRBD2. Gene TRBJ2-1 matches the end of the DNA better, so the J call may be wrong. Germline loops: CDR1 SGHTA, CDR2 FQGTGA. The CDR3 is 14 residues long. DNA for the CDR3: TGTGCCAGCAGCCCCCGGGGGGGCCTCGATGAGCAGTTCTTC. Protein product: CASSPRGGLDEQFF.

This clonotype was counted between two and nine times. The chain is built from TRBV29-1 and TRBJ2-1, with unresolved D. The germline CDR1 and CDR2 sequences are SQVTM and ANQGSEA. V shed 1 base and J shed 13 bases, with 14 bases lying between them. The CDR3 length is 12 residues. CDR3 region: CSVEGSKQPQFF. The CDR3 nucleotides read TGCAGCGTTGAAGGATCTAAGCAGCCCCAGTTCTTC.

This clonotype was seen once. V usage is TRBV24-1 and J usage is TRBJ2-1; TRBD2 agrees at 10 bases. The CDR3 covers 18 residues. J lost 0 bases, V lost 5 bases, and 9 bases had no gene match. In germline, CDR1 is KGHDR, CDR2 SFDVKD. CDR3 bases: TGTGCCACCAGTGCGGCTAGCGGGGGCCCCAGCTCCTACAATGAGCAGTTCTTC. It is translated as CATSAASGGPSSYNEQFF.

The gene calls are TRBV7-9 and TRBJ2-3; D unclear. V was pared by 5 bases and J by 2 bases, with 8 bases between. Germline V gene sequence: CDR1 SEHNR, CDR2 FQNEAQ (reference sequence). The CDR3 sequence is 13 residues long. The CDR3 nucleotides are TGTGCCAGCAGCCGCTCGGTCACAGATACGCAGTATTTT. It is translated as CASSRSVTDTQYF.

Here the CDR3 DNA reads TGTGCCAGCAAGGGCGCTTCTAATGAAAAACTGTTTTTT. Amino acids: CASKGASNEKLFF. The chain has TRBV6-5 and TRBJ1-4, with D unresolved. Trimming took off 7 bases at V and 3 bases at J, with 9 bases between the two ends. CDR1 is MNHEY, CDR2 SVGAGI, per germline. The CDR3 has 13 amino acids.

This clonotype was seen more than once but under ten times. V and J are TRBV12-3 or TRBV12-4 and TRBJ1-2; D might be TRBD1 (6 bases). This CDR3 region has 14 residues. The V gene lost 5 bases and the J gene lost 1 base, with 11 bases spanning the gap. CDR3 DNA: TGTGCCAGCAGTCGCAGGGGAATTAACTATGGCTACACCTTC. It codes for CASSRRGINYGYTF.

This clonotype has only a few counts. This chain links TRBV11-2 with TRBJ2-3; TRBD1 might be the D (5 bases). V lost 5 bases and J 1 base, leaving 19 bases between the germline ends. Germline V lookup: CDR1 SGHAT, CDR2 FQNNGV. This CDR3 contains 17 residues. The CDR3 sequence is CASSIPRQRRGTDTQYF. DNA of the CDR3: TGTGCCAGCAGCATTCCCAGACAGCGCCGGGGCACAGATACGCAGTATTTT. Full variable domain (missing parts from reference TRBV11-2 and TRBJ2-3): EAGVAQSPRYKIIEKRQSVAFWCNPISGHATLYWYQQILGQGPKLLIQFQNNGVVDDSQLPKDRFSAERLKGVDSTLKIQPAKLEDSAVYLCASSIPRQRRGTDTQYFGPGTRLTVL.

This clonotype has more than one count but fewer than ten. The chain recombines TRBV12-3 or TRBV12-4 with TRBJ1-5; no definite D call. This CDR3 spans 16 amino acids. V was clipped by 6 bases and J by 0 bases, with 15 bases between them. The CDR3 loop is CASSPGLLDSNQPQHF. The CDR3 bases are TGTGCCAGCAGCCCCGGGCTTCTAGATAGCAATCAGCCCCAGCATTTT.

This clonotype has more than one count but fewer than ten. This chain joins TRBV18 and TRBJ2-5; D is perhaps TRBD2 (5 bases). The DNA matches TRBJ2-7 better at its end, which makes the J call doubtful. CDR1 and CDR2 from the germline V gene are KGHSH and LQKENI. This CDR3 is built from 14 residues. CDR3 sequence reads: CASSLTRGPHEQYF. CDR3 nucleotides: TGTGCCAGCTCTCTAACTAGAGGCCCCCACGAGCAGTACTTC.

In this sample, this clonotype turned up once. The genes are TRBV19 and TRBJ1-1; 11 bases fit TRBD1. This CDR3 contains 12 residues. Germline values: CDR1 LNHDA, CDR2 SQIVND (reference sequence). V was clipped by 10 bases and J by 5 bases; unmatched bases: 3. The CDR3 loop reads CATGTGGTEAFF. In DNA, the CDR3 is TGTGCCACTGGGACAGGGGGTACTGAAGCTTTCTTT.

The chain recombines TRBV15 with TRBJ2-7; 7 bases are shared with TRBD1. The trim removed 0 bases at V and 1 base at J, leaving 12 bases unmatched. The CDR3 totals 18 residues. Germline V CDR1 and CDR2: LNHNV, YYDKDF (reference sequence). The chain's CDR3 is CATSRDLVGQGVSYEQYF. The CDR3 nucleotides read TGTGCCACCAGCAGAGATCTGGTCGGGCAGGGGGTGTCCTACGAGCAGTACTTC. Filled out from reference TRBV15 and TRBJ2-7, the complete variable domain reads DAMVIQNPRYQVTQFGKPVTLSCSQTLNHNVMYWYQQKSSQAPKLLFHYYDKDFNNEADTPDNFQSRRPNTSFCFLDIRSPGLGDTAMYLCATSRDLVGQGVSYEQYFGPGTRLTVT.

This clonotype was picked up a small number of times. The CDR3 spells CASSLKDALGEQYF. The CDR3 region has the DNA TGTGCCAGCAGCTTAAAGGACGCCCTGGGCGAGCAGTACTTC. The genes are TRBV7-9 and TRBJ2-5; D not certain. The J call could be wrong; TRBJ2-7 is a better fit for the DNA end. The CDR3 is 14 amino acids. The germline V gene has CDR1 SEHNR and CDR2 FQNEAQ (reference sequence).

J is TRBJ2-3 and V is TRBV7-3, with D perhaps assigned TRBD1 or TRBD2 (5 bases each). CDR3 length: 13 residues. The ends were cut back, 8 bases at V and 0 bases at J, with 9 bases in the middle. Germline values: CDR1 SGHTA, CDR2 FQGTGA. The CDR3 spells CASGDLSTDTQYF. CDR3 nucleotide sequence: TGTGCCAGCGGGGACCTAAGCACAGATACGCAGTATTTT.

The rearrangement uses TRBV5-1 and TRBJ2-7; either TRBD1 or TRBD2 may fit D (5 bases each). CDR1 and CDR2 from the germline V gene are SGHRS and YFSETQ. The V and J ends lost 4 bases and 2 bases respectively, with 13 bases between them. This CDR3 is 14 amino acids long. The CDR3 spells CASSGGSVTYEQYF. The CDR3 nucleotides read TGCGCCAGCAGCGGGGGAAGCGTGACCTACGAGCAGTACTTC. Full variable domain (outside the CDR3, taken from reference TRBV5-1 and TRBJ2-7): KAGVTQTPRYLIKTRGQQVTLSCSPISGHRSVSWYQQTPGQGLQFLFEYFSETQRNKGNFPGRFSGRQFSNSRSEMNVSTLELGDSALYLCASSGGSVTYEQYFGPGTRLTVT.

The rearrangement uses TRBV7-2 and TRBJ2-5, with 8 bases that match TRBD2. The CDR3 has 14 amino acids. The germline CDR1 and CDR2 sequences are SGHTA and FQGNSA. V was clipped by 5 bases and J by 5 bases; unmatched bases: 7. The CDR3 spells CASSQWTSRETQYF. The DNA for the CDR3 is TGTGCCAGCAGCCAGTGGACTAGCCGGGAGACCCAGTACTTC.

The chain joins TRBV10-3 to TRBJ2-1; TRBD2 might be the D (5 bases). Germline V gene lookup returns CDR1 ENHRY and CDR2 SYGVKD. The CDR3 totals 13 residues. Trimming took off 0 bases at V and 6 bases at J, with 6 bases between the two ends. This CDR3 reads CAISESDFNEQFF. The CDR3 region has the DNA TGTGCCATCAGTGAGTCGGACTTCAATGAGCAGTTCTTC.

This clonotype came up a few times. One junction end disagrees with the germline gene, perhaps due to a read error. This chain links TRBV28 with TRBJ2-2; D is undetermined. Per germline, CDR1 MDHEN and CDR2 SYDVKM. The CDR3 runs to 11 residues. For the CDR3, the DNA is TGCGCCAGTTTAAGGGCCGGGGAGCTGTTTTTT. It yields the protein CASLRAGELFF.